These 4 T cell receptor beta chains originate from one sample sequenced in a study of CD8 T cells in ankylosing spondylitis. TCRdb ran MiXCR on the 5' RACE reads and lists one entry per CDR3 protein. The table records 150,000 to 200,000 distinct CDR3 sequences, around a sixth of them present only once. The specimen sequenced was blood, either unsorted or a sorted T cell fraction (not recorded which). The receptor source for this set is a male donor aged 10-30 years with ankylosing spondylitis or in good health (not recorded which).

This clonotype was counted ten times or more. This chain uses TRBV18 with TRBJ2-1; D tentatively reads TRBD1 or TRBD2 (6 bases each). The CDR3 length is 16 residues. Germline V gene sequence: CDR1 KGHSH, CDR2 LQKENI. Trimming pared 3 bases from V and 8 bases from J, leaving 20 bases between. The CDR3 region has the DNA TGTGCCAGCTCACCCCCGGCAGGAGGGGGGTGGGATGAGCAGTTCTTC. This sequence encodes CASSPPAGGGWDEQFF.

The rearrangement uses TRBV18 and TRBJ1-6, with TRBD1 identical over 8 bases. Germline trimming cut 2 bases from V and 10 bases from J; bases unmatched to any gene: 13. CDR1 KGHSH and CDR2 LQKENI come from the germline V gene. The CDR3 has 17 amino acids. CDR3 protein: CASSPKQGAQGRSPLHF. CDR3 nucleotide sequence: TGTGCCAGCTCACCAAAGCAGGGGGCGCAGGGGAGATCACCCCTCCACTTT. Based on the CDR3 plus reference TRBV18 and TRBJ1-6, the full variable domain is NAGVMQNPRHLVRRRGQEARLRCSPMKGHSHVYWYRQLPEEGLKFMVYLQKENIIDESGMPKERFSAEFPKEGPSILRIQQVVRGDSAAYFCASSPKQGAQGRSPLHFGNGTRLTVT.

The chain uses TRBV4-1 and TRBJ2-1, with 8 bases identical to TRBD2. V shed 0 bases and J 8 bases; nucleotides not matched to a gene: 9. Looked up from germline, CDR1 is MGHRA and CDR2 is YSYEKL. The CDR3 runs 16 residues. The CDR3 DNA sequence: TGCGCCAGCAGCCAAGATCCGGGACTAGATCCCGATGAGCAGTTCTTC. Its translation: CASSQDPGLDPDEQFF.

This clonotype occurred many times. The J gene is TRBJ1-5, the V gene TRBV7-8; no reliable D call. This CDR3 has 15 residues. Deletions cut 5 bases from V and 0 bases from J, with 11 bases between. Germline CDR1 is SGHVS and CDR2 is FQNEAQ. CDR3 in DNA: TGTGCCAGCAGCCTAGACGTGTATAGCAATCAGCCCCAGCATTTT. Translation gives CASSLDVYSNQPQHF.